This TCR beta chain stems from a study of siplizumab effects on memory and regulatory T cells. As concerns this clone: The antigen is not known.

Clones were read by immunoSEQ multiplex PCR, and TCRdb kept only the in-frame ones, dropping some. The data contain 110,000 or so clones, just over 90% of them singletons. J was trimmed by 4 bases and V by 3 bases; bases with no gene match: 0. Germline V gene sequence: CDR1 SGHDT, CDR2 YYEEEE. The CDR3 consists of 12 residues. Study-wide results and caveats: Siplizumab brought about a significant reduction in alloreactive sequences traceable to unstimulated CD4+ memory cells.

The TCR originated in a human donor in good health. The sequenced sample was non-Treg CD4+ T cells sorted from blood. V is TRBV5-6 and J is TRBJ1-1, with 7 bases aligning to TRBD1. The CDR3 coding sequence is TGTGCCAGCAGCTGGGACAGCACTGAAGCTTTCTTT. Amino acid sequence: CASSWDSTEAFF.